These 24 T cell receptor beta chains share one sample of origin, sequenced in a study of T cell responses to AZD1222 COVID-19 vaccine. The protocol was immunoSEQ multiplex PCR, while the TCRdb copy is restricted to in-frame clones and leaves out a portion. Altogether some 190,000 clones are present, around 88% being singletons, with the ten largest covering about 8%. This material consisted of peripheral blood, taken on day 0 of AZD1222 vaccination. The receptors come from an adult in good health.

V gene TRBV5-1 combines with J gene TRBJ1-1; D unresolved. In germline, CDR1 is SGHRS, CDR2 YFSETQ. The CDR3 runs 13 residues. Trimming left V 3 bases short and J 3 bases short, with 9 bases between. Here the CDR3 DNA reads TGCGCCAGCAGCTCGGACGGCTACACTGAAGCTTTCTTT. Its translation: CASSSDGYTEAFF.

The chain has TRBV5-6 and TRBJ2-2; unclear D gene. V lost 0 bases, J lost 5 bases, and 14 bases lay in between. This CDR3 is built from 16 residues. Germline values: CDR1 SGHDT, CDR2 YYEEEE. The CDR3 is CASSLAPNFRTGELFF. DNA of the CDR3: TGTGCCAGCAGCTTGGCTCCAAACTTCAGGACCGGGGAGCTGTTTTTT.

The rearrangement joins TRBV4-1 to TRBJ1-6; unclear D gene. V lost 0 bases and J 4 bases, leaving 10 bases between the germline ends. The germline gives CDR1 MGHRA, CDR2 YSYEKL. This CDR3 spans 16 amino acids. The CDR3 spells CASSQEPTLYNSPLHF. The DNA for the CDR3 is TGCGCCAGCAGCCAAGAACCCACACTATATAATTCACCCCTCCACTTT.

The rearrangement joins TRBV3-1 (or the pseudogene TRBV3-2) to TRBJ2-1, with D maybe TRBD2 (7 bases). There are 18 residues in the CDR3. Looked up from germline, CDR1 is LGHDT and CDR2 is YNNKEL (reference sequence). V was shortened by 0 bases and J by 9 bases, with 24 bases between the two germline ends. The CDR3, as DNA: TGTGCCAGCAGCCAAGAGCAGGGGAGGGTTTGGGGGTATGGTGAGCAGTTCTTC. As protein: CASSQEQGRVWGYGEQFF.

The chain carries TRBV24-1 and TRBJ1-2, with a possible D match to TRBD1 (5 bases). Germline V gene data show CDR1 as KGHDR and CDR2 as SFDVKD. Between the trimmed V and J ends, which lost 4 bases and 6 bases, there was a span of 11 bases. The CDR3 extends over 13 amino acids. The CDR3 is CATSDEGFHGYTF. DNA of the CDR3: TGTGCCACCAGTGACGAGGGGTTCCATGGCTACACCTTC.

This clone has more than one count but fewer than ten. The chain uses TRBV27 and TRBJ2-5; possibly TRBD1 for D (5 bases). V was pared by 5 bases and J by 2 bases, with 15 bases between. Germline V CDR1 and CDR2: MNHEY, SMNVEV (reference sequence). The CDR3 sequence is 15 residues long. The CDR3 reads CASSDQGNRQETQYF. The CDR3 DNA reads TGTGCCAGCAGTGATCAGGGAAATCGTCAAGAGACCCAGTACTTC.

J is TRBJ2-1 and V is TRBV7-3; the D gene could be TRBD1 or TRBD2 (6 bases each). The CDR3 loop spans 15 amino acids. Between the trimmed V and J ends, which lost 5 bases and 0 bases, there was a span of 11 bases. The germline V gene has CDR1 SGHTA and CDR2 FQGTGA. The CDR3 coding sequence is TGTGCCAGCAGCGTAGGGGGAGGCTCCTACAATGAGCAGTTCTTC. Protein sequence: CASSVGGGSYNEQFF.

The DNA of the CDR3 is TGTGCCAGCAGCTTGGTGTATCCCATGAACACTGAAGCTTTCTTT. It codes for CASSLVYPMNTEAFF. This chain joins TRBV5-8 and TRBJ1-1; D is unresolved. Trimming stripped 0 bases from V and 0 bases from J, with 9 bases between. Germline V gene sequence: CDR1 SGHTS, CDR2 YDEGEE. This CDR3 is 15 amino acids long.

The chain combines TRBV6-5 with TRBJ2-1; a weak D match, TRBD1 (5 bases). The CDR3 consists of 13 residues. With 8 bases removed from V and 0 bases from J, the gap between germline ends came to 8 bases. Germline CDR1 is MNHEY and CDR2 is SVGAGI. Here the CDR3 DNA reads TGTGCCAGCGCGGACACCTCCTACAATGAGCAGTTCTTC. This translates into CASADTSYNEQFF.

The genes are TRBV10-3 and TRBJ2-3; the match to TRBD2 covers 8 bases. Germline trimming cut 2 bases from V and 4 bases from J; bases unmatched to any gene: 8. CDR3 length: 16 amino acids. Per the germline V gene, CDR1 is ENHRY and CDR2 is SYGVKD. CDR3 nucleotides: TGTGCCATCAGTGAGACGTATAGCGGGGTTGCAGATACGCAGTATTTT. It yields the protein CAISETYSGVADTQYF.

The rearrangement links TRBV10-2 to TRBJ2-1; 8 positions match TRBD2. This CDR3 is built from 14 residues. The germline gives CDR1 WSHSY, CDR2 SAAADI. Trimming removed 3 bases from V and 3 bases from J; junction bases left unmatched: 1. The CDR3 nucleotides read TGCGCCAGCAGTGAACTAGCGGACTACAATGAGCAGTTCTTC. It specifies CASSELADYNEQFF.

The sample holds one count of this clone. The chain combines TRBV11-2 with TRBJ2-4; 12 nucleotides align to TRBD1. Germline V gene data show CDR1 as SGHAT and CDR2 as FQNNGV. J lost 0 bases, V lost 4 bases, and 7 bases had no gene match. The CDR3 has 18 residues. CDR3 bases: TGTGCCAGCAGCTCTGGGACAGGGGGCTGGGAAGCCAAAAACATTCAGTACTTC. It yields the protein CASSSGTGGWEAKNIQYF.

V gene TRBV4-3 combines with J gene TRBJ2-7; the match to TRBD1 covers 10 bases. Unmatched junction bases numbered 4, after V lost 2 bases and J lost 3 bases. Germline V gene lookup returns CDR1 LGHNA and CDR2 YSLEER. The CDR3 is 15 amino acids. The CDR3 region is CASSQYGTGDYEQYF. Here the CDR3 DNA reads TGCGCCAGCAGCCAATACGGGACAGGGGACTACGAGCAGTACTTC.

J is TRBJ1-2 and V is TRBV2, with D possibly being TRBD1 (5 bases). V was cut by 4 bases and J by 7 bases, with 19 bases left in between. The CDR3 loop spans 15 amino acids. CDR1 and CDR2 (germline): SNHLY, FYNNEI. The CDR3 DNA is TGTGCCAGCAGTGGGGTGAGGACGCTAACAGGTGGCTACACCTTC. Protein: CASSGVRTLTGGYTF.

The CDR3 DNA follows: TGTGCCAGTAGTATCACGTTCGATCAGCCCCAGCATTTT. The encoded protein is CASSITFDQPQHF. The gene calls are TRBV19 and TRBJ1-5; D is unclear. Germline-derived CDR1 and CDR2 are LNHDA and SQIVND (reference sequence). Trimming removed 3 bases at V and 5 bases at J, with 8 bases between. This CDR3 is 13 amino acids long.

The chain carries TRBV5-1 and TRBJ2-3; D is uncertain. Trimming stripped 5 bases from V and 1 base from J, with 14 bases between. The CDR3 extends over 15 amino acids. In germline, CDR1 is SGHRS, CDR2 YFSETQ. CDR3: CASRPVLGRTDTQYF. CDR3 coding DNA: TGCGCCAGCAGACCCGTACTCGGCCGCACAGATACGCAGTATTTT.

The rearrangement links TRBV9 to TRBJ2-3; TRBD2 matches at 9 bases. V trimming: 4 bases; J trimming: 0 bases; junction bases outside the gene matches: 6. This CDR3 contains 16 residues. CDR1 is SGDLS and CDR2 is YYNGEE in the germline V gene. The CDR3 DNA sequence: TGTGCCAGCAGCTTCTCTAGCGGGGTGAGCACAGATACGCAGTATTTT. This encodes CASSFSSGVSTDTQYF.

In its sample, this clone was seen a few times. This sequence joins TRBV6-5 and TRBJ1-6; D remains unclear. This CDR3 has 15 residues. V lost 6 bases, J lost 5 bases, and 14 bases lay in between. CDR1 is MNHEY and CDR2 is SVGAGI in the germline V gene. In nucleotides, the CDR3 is TGTGCCAGCAGAAGACATCAGGTTAATAATTCACCCCTCCACTTT. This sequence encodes CASRRHQVNNSPLHF.

The CDR3 nucleotides read TGTGCCAGCAGGAAAACATTGGACAGGGGCCATGGCTACACCTTC. This translates into CASRKTLDRGHGYTF. The chain has TRBV27 and TRBJ1-2; TRBD1 matches 9 bases. The V and J ends lost 6 bases and 6 bases, in that order; junction bases with no gene match: 11. Germline V CDR1 and CDR2: MNHEY, SMNVEV (reference sequence). CDR3 length equals 15 residues.

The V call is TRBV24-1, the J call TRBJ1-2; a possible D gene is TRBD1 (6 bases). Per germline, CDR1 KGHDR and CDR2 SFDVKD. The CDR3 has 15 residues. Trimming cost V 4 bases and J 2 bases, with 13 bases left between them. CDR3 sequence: CATSDPDSLNYGYTF. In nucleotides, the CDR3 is TGTGCCACCAGTGACCCGGACAGTCTGAACTATGGCTACACCTTC.

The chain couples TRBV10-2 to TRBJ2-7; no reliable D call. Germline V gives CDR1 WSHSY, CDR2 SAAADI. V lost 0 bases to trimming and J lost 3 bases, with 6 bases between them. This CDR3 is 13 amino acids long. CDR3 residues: CASSESGFYEQYF. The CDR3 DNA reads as TGCGCCAGCAGTGAGTCGGGCTTCTACGAGCAGTACTTC.

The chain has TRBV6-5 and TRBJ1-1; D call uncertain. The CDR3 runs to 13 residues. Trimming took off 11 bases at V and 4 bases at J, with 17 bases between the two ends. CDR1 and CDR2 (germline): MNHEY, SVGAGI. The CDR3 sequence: CAVRPLGGTEAFF. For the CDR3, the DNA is TGTGCCGTCAGACCACTCGGCGGCACTGAAGCTTTCTTT.

The DNA for the CDR3 is TGTGCCAGCAGCCCAGCGGGGGCCACCGGGGAGCTGTTTTTT. This translates into CASSPAGATGELFF. The chain couples TRBV6-5 to TRBJ2-2, with 8 bases lining up with TRBD2. Per the germline V gene, CDR1 is MNHEY and CDR2 is SVGAGI. The CDR3 covers 14 residues. V trimming: 6 bases; J trimming: 4 bases; junction bases outside the gene matches: 4.

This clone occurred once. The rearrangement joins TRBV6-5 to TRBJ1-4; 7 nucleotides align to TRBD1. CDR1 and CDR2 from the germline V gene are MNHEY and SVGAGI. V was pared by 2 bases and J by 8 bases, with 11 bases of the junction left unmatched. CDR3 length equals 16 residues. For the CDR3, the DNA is TGTGCCAGCAGTTACGATTACAGGGGAGGGGAAGAAAAACTGTTTTTT. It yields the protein CASSYDYRGGEEKLFF.